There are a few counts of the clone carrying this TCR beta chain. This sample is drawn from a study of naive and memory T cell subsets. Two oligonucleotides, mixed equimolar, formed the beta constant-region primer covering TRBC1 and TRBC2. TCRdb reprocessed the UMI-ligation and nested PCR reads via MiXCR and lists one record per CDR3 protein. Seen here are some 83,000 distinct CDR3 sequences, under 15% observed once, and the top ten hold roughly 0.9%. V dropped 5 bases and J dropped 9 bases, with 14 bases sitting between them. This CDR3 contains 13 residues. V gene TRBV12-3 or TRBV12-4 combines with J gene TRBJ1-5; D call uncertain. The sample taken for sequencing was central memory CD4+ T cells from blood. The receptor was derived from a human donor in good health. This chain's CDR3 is CASSPYHQRPQHF. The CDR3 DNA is TGTGCCAGCAGTCCATACCATCAGCGGCCCCAGCATTTT.